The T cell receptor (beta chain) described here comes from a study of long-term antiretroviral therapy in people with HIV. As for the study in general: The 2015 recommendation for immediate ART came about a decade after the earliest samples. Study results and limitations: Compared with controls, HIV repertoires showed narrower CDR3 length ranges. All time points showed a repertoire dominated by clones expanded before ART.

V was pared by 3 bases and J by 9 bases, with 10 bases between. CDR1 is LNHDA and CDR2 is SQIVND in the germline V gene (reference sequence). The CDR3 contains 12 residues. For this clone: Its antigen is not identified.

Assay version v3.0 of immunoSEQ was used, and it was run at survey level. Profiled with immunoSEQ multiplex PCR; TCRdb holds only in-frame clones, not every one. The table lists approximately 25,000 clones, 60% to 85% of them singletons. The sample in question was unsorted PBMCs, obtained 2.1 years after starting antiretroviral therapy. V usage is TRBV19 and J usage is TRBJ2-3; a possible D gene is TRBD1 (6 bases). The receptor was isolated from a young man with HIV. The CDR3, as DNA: TGTGCCAGTAGTATCCACAGGGAAACGCAGTATTTT. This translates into CASSIHRETQYF.